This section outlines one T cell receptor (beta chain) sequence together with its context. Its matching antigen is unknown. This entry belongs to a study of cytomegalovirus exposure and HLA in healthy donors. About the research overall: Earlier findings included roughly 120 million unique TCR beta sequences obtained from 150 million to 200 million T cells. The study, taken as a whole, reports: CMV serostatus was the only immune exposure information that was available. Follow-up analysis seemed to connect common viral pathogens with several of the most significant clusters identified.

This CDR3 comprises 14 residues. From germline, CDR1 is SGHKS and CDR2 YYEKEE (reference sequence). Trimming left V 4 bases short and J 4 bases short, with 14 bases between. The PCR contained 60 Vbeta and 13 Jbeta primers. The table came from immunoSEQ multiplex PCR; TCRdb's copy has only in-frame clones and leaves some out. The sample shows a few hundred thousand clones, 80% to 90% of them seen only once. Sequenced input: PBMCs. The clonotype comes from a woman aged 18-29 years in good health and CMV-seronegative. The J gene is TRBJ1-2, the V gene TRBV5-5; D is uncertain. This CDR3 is CASSPQSEVYGYTF. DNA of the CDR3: TGTGCCAGCAGCCCGCAATCGGAGGTCTATGGCTACACCTTC.